Below are 5 T cell receptor beta chains sequenced from a single sample in a study of memory CD8 T cells in hepatitis C reinfection. Method: immunoSEQ multiplex PCR; TCRdb's copy keeps in-frame clones and lacks some. The profile shows fewer than 50,000 clones, around 87% of them singletons. The time point: peak reinfection, 3 to 8 weeks after reinfection detection. Sorted cells were sequenced directly ex vivo without any in vitro expansion. The sequenced sample was naive CD8+ T cells sorted from blood. The receptor source for this set is a man aged 18-30 years with hepatitis C virus infection.

This chain links TRBV7-3 with TRBJ2-6, with a possible D match to TRBD1 (5 bases). The CDR3 is 21 residues long. The germline V gene encodes CDR1 SGHTA and CDR2 FQGTGA. Trimming pared 5 bases from V and 2 bases from J, leaving 28 bases between. The CDR3 spells CASSTAGQEDRTPPGANVLTF. CDR3 nucleotide sequence: TGTGCCAGCAGCACGGCAGGGCAGGAAGATCGTACCCCTCCTGGGGCCAACGTCCTGACTTTC.

This chain connects TRBV4-1 to TRBJ1-2, with no clear D. From germline, CDR1 is MGHRA and CDR2 YSYEKL. The CDR3 length is 15 residues. The germline V and J ends were trimmed by 1 base and 6 bases, with 15 bases remaining between them. CDR3 protein: CASSQVFGSRDGYTF. For the CDR3, the DNA is TGCGCCAGCAGCCAAGTCTTCGGTAGTCGGGATGGCTACACCTTC.

The rearrangement uses TRBV4-1 and TRBJ2-1; 9 bases map to TRBD1. Germline loops: CDR1 MGHRA, CDR2 YSYEKL. The CDR3 covers 15 residues. Unmatched junction bases numbered 3, after V lost 0 bases and J lost 6 bases. In nucleotides, the CDR3 is TGCGCCAGCAGCCAAGAAGGGACAGGGTCCAATGAGCAGTTCTTC. It translates to CASSQEGTGSNEQFF.

Comments on this clone: A read error may account for a junction end that differs from germline. The CDR3 DNA follows: TGTGCCAGCAGCCAACCGGGACAAGGACAAGAGGCCCAGTACTTC. Translated: CASSQPGQGQEAQYF. The chain combines TRBV7-9 with TRBJ2-5; tentatively, D is TRBD1 (6 bases). There are 15 residues in the CDR3. Per germline, CDR1 SEHNR and CDR2 FQNEAQ (reference sequence).

The chain is built from TRBV5-1 and TRBJ2-6; the D gene is possibly TRBD2 (5 bases). The CDR3 contains 17 residues. V lost 4 bases, J lost 2 bases, and 16 bases lay in between. Germline V gene lookup returns CDR1 SGHRS and CDR2 YFSETQ. The CDR3 nucleotides read TGCGCCAGCAGCCCTACCGGACTGCTGACTGGGGCCAACGTCCTGACTTTC. Translating it yields CASSPTGLLTGANVLTF.